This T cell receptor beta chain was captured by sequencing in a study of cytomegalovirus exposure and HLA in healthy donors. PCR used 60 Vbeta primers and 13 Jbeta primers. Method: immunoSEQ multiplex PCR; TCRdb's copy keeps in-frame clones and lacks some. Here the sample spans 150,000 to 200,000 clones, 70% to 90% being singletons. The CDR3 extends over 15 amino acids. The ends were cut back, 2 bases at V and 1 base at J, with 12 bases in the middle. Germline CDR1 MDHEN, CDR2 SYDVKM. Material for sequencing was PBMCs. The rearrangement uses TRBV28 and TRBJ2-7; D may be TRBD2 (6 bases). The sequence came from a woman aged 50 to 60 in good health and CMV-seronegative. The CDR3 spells CASSLDAGLSYEQYF. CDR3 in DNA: TGTGCCAGCAGTTTAGACGCGGGATTGTCCTACGAGCAGTACTTC.